Below are 8 T cell receptor beta chains sequenced from a single sample in a study of early T cells in non-severe SARS-CoV-2 infection. TCRdb re-called the 5' RACE reads through MiXCR, storing one row per CDR3 protein. The sample includes about 68,000 distinct CDR3 sequences, about a tenth seen only once; the top ten take 6.4%. Sequencing used whole blood. The receptors shown here come from an adult who was a healthcare worker with PCR-confirmed SARS-CoV-2 infection or an uninfected control (not recorded which).

In its sample, this clonotype was seen many times. The chain carries TRBV12-3 or TRBV12-4 and TRBJ2-7; TRBD1 matches 7 bases. The CDR3 covers 12 residues. Unmatched junction bases numbered 2, after V lost 6 bases and J lost 3 bases. DNA of the CDR3: TGTGCCAGCAGGGGGGACAGCTACGAGCAGTACTTC. Protein: CASRGDSYEQYF.

This clonotype occurred a few times. V usage is TRBV7-9 and J usage is TRBJ2-1; D remains ambiguous. This CDR3 comprises 13 residues. Germline V CDR1 and CDR2: SEHNR, FQNEAQ (reference sequence). V shed 1 base and J shed 5 bases, with 6 bases lying between them. In nucleotides, the CDR3 is TGTGCCAGCAGCTTAGAACCTCACAATGAGCAGTTCTTC. Its translation is CASSLEPHNEQFF.

At least ten counts were recorded for this clonotype. This chain uses TRBV7-9 with TRBJ2-2; D is undetermined. This CDR3 contains 12 residues. Deletions cut 8 bases from V and 5 bases from J, with 9 bases between. Germline-derived CDR1 and CDR2 are SEHNR and FQNEAQ (reference sequence). The CDR3 loop reads CASQPYTGELFF. The CDR3, as DNA: TGTGCCAGCCAACCTTATACCGGGGAGCTGTTTTTT.

The sample holds a few counts of this clonotype. V and J are TRBV3-1 and TRBJ2-1, with D tentatively TRBD2 (6 bases). The CDR3 is made up of 18 amino acids. Per the germline V gene, CDR1 is LGHDT and CDR2 is YNNKEL (reference sequence). V was clipped by 6 bases and J by 0 bases, with 21 bases between them. The CDR3 spells CASSGTPGLITSYNEQFF. CDR3 in DNA: TGTGCCAGCAGTGGTACCCCGGGACTCATAACCTCCTACAATGAGCAGTTCTTC.

This clonotype was counted between two and nine times. The chain's CDR3 is CASSSGGDEQFF. The DNA of the CDR3 is TGCGCCAGCAGCTCTGGGGGCGATGAGCAGTTCTTC. This sequence joins TRBV10-2 and TRBJ2-1, with D possibly being TRBD1 (6 bases). This CDR3 contains 12 residues. CDR1 and CDR2 from the germline V gene are WSHSY and SAAADI. V was cut by 6 bases and J by 8 bases, with 11 bases left in between.

This clonotype occurred many times. The chain recombines TRBV7-6 with TRBJ2-7; the match to TRBD2 covers 16 bases. CDR1 SGHVS and CDR2 FNYEAQ come from the germline V gene. The CDR3 runs to 20 residues. Trimming cost V 5 bases and J 2 bases; bases outside gene matches: 15. CDR3 residues: CASSPLVRGLAGGVAYEQYF. The CDR3 DNA sequence: TGTGCCAGCAGCCCCCTCGTCAGGGGACTAGCGGGAGGGGTGGCCTACGAGCAGTACTTC.

This clonotype was observed a handful of times. The chain is built from TRBV18 and TRBJ2-2, with D unresolved. Trimming removed 8 bases from V and 1 base from J, with 11 bases in between. CDR1 and CDR2 from the germline V gene are KGHSH and LQKENI. This CDR3 comprises 14 residues. This CDR3 is CASHPPLNTGELFF. The CDR3 bases are TGTGCCAGCCATCCCCCCCTGAACACCGGGGAGCTGTTTTTT.

This clonotype was picked up many times. The genes are TRBV21-1 and TRBJ2-7; TRBD2, the table's D call, lacks a check against the DNA. TRBV21-1 is classified as a pseudogene. The CDR3 totals 12 residues. The CDR3 region is CASSSMTSEQYF. The CDR3 bases are TGTGCCAGCAGCTCTATGACTAGCGAGCAGTACTTC.